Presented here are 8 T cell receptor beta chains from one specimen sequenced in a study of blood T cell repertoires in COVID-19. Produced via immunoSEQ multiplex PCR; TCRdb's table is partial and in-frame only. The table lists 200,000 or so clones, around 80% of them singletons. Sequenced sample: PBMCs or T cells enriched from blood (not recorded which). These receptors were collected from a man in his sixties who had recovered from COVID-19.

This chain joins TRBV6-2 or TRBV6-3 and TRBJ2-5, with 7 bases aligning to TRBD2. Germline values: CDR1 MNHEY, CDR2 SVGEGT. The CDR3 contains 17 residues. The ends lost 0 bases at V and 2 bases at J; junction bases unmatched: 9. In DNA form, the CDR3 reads TGTGCCAGCAGTTACTCGAGTGGCGGGGGACTTCAAGAGACCCAGTACTTC. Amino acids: CASSYSSGGGLQETQYF.

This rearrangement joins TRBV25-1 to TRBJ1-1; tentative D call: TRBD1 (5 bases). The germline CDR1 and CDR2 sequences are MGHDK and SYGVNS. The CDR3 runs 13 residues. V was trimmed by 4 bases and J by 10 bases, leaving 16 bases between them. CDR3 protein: CASSARFDQGAFF. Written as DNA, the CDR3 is TGTGCCAGCAGTGCCAGGTTCGATCAGGGAGCTTTCTTT.

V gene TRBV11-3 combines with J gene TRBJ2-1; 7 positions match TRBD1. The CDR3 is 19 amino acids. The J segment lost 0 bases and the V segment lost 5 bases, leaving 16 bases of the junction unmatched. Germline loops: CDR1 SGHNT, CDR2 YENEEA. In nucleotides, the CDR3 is TGTGCCAGCAGCCCCACGATCTCCCTGGGACAGAGCTCCTACAATGAGCAGTTCTTC. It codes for CASSPTISLGQSSYNEQFF.

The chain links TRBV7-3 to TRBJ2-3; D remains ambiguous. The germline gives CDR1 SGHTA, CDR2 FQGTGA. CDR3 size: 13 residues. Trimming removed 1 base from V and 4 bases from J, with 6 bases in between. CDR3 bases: TGTGCCAGCAGCTTAATGAGCGCAGATACGCAGTATTTT. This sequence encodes CASSLMSADTQYF.

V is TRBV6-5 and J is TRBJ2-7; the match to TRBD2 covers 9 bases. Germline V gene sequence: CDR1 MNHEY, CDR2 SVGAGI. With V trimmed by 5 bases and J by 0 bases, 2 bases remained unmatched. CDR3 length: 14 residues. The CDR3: CASSQRGVSYEQYF. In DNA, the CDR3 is TGTGCCAGCAGTCAGCGGGGGGTCTCCTACGAGCAGTACTTC.

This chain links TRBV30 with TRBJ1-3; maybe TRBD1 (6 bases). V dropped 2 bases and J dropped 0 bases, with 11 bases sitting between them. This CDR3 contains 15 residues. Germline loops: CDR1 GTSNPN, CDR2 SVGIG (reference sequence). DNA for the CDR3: TGTGCCTGGAGTCAGACAGGCCTCTCTGGAAACACCATATATTTT. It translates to CAWSQTGLSGNTIYF.

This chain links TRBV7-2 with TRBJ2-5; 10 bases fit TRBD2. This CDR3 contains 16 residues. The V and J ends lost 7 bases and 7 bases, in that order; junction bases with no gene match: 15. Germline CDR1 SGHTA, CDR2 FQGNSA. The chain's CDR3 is CASTPFSGTSVPTQYF. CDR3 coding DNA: TGTGCCAGCACTCCTTTTTCCGGGACTAGCGTGCCGACCCAGTACTTC. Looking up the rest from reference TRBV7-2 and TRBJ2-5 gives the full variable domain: GAGVSQSPSNKVTEKGKDVELRCDPISGHTALYWYRQSLGQGLEFLIYFQGNSAPDKSGLPSDRFSAERTGGSVSTLTIQRTQQEDSAVYLCASTPFSGTSVPTQYFGPGTRLLVL.

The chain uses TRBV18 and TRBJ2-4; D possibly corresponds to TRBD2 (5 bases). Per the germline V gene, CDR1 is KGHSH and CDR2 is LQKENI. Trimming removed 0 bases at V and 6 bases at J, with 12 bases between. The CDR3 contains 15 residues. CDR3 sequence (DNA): TGTGCCAGCTCACCACCCGAGGGCGGTTTAAACATTCAGTACTTC. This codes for CASSPPEGGLNIQYF.